The clone carrying this TCR beta chain was seen at least ten times. Exclusion criteria comprised uncontrolled infection, other autoimmune disease, pregnancy or lactation. Amplification of TCR beta CDR3 regions used RNA as the template. The HTBI primer set served for first-round RT-PCR of the TCR CDR3. TCRdb recomputed calls from the multiplex PCR reads with MiXCR, one row per CDR3 protein. This table has 300,000 or so distinct CDR3 sequences, 17% appearing once. The sample originates from a study of T cells in Graves' hyperthyroidism and ophthalmopathy. The germline V gene encodes CDR1 SGHRS and CDR2 YFSETQ. CDR3 length: 13 amino acids. Trimming left V 4 bases short and J 3 bases short, with 10 bases between.

The J gene is TRBJ1-1, the V gene TRBV5-1; D is perhaps TRBD1 (5 bases). This clonotype was obtained from a woman aged 60 to 75 with Graves' ophthalmopathy. Sequencing used blood. CDR3 region: CASSPEGHTEAFF. The CDR3 region has the DNA TGCGCCAGCAGCCCCGAGGGACACACTGAAGCTTTCTTT.